Presented here are 20 T cell receptor beta chains from one specimen sequenced in a study of shared T cell receptors in the human thymus. Method: immunoSEQ multiplex PCR; TCRdb's copy keeps in-frame clones and lacks some. The sample contains hundreds of thousands of clones, more than 75% of which appear only once. Another study also made use of these data, one on human thymus T cells.

The specimen was thymocytes. All receptors derive from a boy younger than two with a congenital heart defect.

The V call is TRBV6-4, the J call TRBJ1-1; TRBD1 agrees at 7 bases. The CDR3 has 14 residues. The trim removed 6 bases at V and 1 base at J, leaving 5 bases unmatched. CDR1 and CDR2 (germline): MRHNA, SNTAGT. The CDR3 DNA reads TGTGCCAGCAGCCCGGACAGGCGGAACACTGAAGCTTTCTTT. Amino acids: CASSPDRRNTEAFF.

CDR3 coding DNA: TGTGCCAGCAGTTTCCGGACAGGGGGCACCGGGGAGCTGTTTTTT. Its protein is CASSFRTGGTGELFF. The chain uses TRBV27 and TRBJ2-2, with 10 positions matching TRBD1. With V trimmed by 3 bases and J by 4 bases, 2 bases remained unmatched. Germline loops: CDR1 MNHEY, CDR2 SMNVEV (reference sequence). This CDR3 has 15 amino acids.

The chain uses TRBV5-1 and TRBJ2-1; 7 bases fit TRBD1. The CDR3 is made up of 15 amino acids. The ends lost 4 bases at V and 8 bases at J; junction bases unmatched: 12. Germline-derived CDR1 and CDR2 are SGHRS and YFSETQ. The CDR3 DNA follows: TGCGCCAGCAGCGGACGGGACAGCGTTTCGGATGAGCAGTTCTTC. Encoded protein: CASSGRDSVSDEQFF.

V gene TRBV27 combines with J gene TRBJ2-5; 10 bases map to TRBD1. Germline V gene lookup returns CDR1 MNHEY and CDR2 SMNVEV (reference sequence). V lost 3 bases and J lost 5; bases outside the gene matches: 3. The CDR3 runs to 14 residues. The CDR3 loop is CASSFRDRGETQYF. CDR3 DNA sequence: TGTGCCAGCAGTTTTAGGGACAGGGGTGAGACCCAGTACTTC.

This clone came up a few times. The V call is TRBV28, the J call TRBJ1-5; a possible D gene is TRBD1 (6 bases). Germline V gene sequence: CDR1 MDHEN, CDR2 SYDVKM. The CDR3 sequence is 14 residues long. The V and J ends lost 5 bases and 3 bases respectively, with 11 bases between them. CDR3 coding DNA: TGTGCCAGCAGTGTGAAGGGGGTCAATCAGCCCCAGCATTTT. It encodes CASSVKGVNQPQHF.

V and J are TRBV7-2 and TRBJ2-5; D gene unclear. The CDR3 consists of 17 residues. Germline loops: CDR1 SGHTA, CDR2 FQGNSA. Trimming removed 5 bases at V and 2 bases at J, with 21 bases between. The CDR3 sequence is CASSAAPPRAGQETQYF. CDR3 sequence (DNA): TGTGCCAGCAGCGCAGCCCCGCCCCGTGCCGGGCAAGAGACCCAGTACTTC.

V gene TRBV28 combines with J gene TRBJ1-1; 9 nucleotides match TRBD1. Trimming removed 6 bases from V and 2 bases from J; junction bases left unmatched: 4. Germline loops: CDR1 MDHEN, CDR2 SYDVKM. CDR3 size: 14 residues. The CDR3, as DNA: TGTGCCAGCAGCTGGACAGGGGATAACACTGAAGCTTTCTTT. Encoded protein: CASSWTGDNTEAFF. Full variable domain (missing parts from reference TRBV28 and TRBJ1-1): DVKVTQSSRYLVKRTGEKVFLECVQDMDHENMFWYRQDPGLGLRLIYFSYDVKMKEKGDIPEGYSVSREKKERFSLILESASTNQTSMYLCASSWTGDNTEAFFGQGTRLTVV.

The gene calls are TRBV6-5 and TRBJ1-6; D unclear. The germline V and J ends were trimmed by 0 bases and 7 bases, with 13 bases remaining between them. Germline V CDR1 and CDR2: MNHEY, SVGAGI. The CDR3 spans 16 residues. CDR3 coding DNA: TGTGCCAGCAGTTACTCGGCCTCCTTGAAGAATTCACCCCTCCACTTT. This gives the protein CASSYSASLKNSPLHF.

The V and J genes are TRBV28 and TRBJ2-7, with 13 positions matching TRBD2. CDR1 and CDR2 (germline): MDHEN, SYDVKM. V dropped 7 bases and J dropped 2; count of bases not matched to a gene: 11. The CDR3 has 17 residues. The CDR3 region has the DNA TGTGCCAGCAACCTAGGGACTAGCGGGAAAAGCACCTACGAGCAGTACTTC. Encoded protein: CASNLGTSGKSTYEQYF.

This clone was seen a handful of times. The genes are TRBV28 and TRBJ1-5; 9 positions match TRBD1. CDR1 MDHEN and CDR2 SYDVKM come from the germline V gene. The CDR3 length is 17 residues. Trimming at V came to 7 bases and at J to 5 bases, leaving 15 bases not matched to a gene. The CDR3, as DNA: TGTGCCAGCATCGCCATGCCCCTCGGGGACAGGGATCAGCCCCAGCATTTT. Translating gives CASIAMPLGDRDQPQHF.

This clone was seen a single time. J is TRBJ2-7 and V is TRBV19, with a tentative D call TRBD2 (6 bases). The CDR3 has 18 amino acids. Looked up from germline, CDR1 is LNHDA and CDR2 is SQIVND (reference sequence). The V end was cut by 5 bases, the J end by 3 bases, with 26 bases between. The CDR3 sequence is CASSERGCFGGDLYEQYF. The CDR3 DNA sequence: TGTGCCAGTAGTGAAAGAGGATGCTTCGGAGGGGACCTCTACGAGCAGTACTTC.

V usage is TRBV12-5 and J usage is TRBJ2-1; TRBD2 aligns across 9 bases. CDR1 is LGHNT and CDR2 is FRNRAP in the germline V gene. This CDR3 spans 17 amino acids. The trim removed 1 base at V and 0 bases at J, leaving 4 bases unmatched. The CDR3 nucleotides are TGTGCTAGTGGTTTGGGGGCGGGAGGGTACTCCTACAATGAGCAGTTCTTC. Protein: CASGLGAGGYSYNEQFF.

The CDR3 coding sequence is TGCGCCAGCAGCCAGACGGGGGTCACTGAAGCTTTCTTT. It encodes CASSQTGVTEAFF. The rearrangement links TRBV4-1 to TRBJ1-1; possible D gene TRBD1, 5 bases. Germline values: CDR1 MGHRA, CDR2 YSYEKL. This CDR3 contains 13 residues. V was pared by 3 bases and J by 4 bases, with 9 bases between.

The chain links TRBV4-2 to TRBJ2-7; TRBD2 matches 13 bases. Germline V gene data show CDR1 as LGHNA and CDR2 as YNFKEQ. Germline trimming cut 3 bases from V and 2 bases from J; bases unmatched to any gene: 16. The CDR3 runs 20 residues. CDR3 DNA: TGTGCCAGCAGCCACTATCCCAGGACTAGCGGGGGCGATAAACCCTACGAGCAGTACTTC. Protein product: CASSHYPRTSGGDKPYEQYF.

For this clone: The junction departs from germline at one end; a sequencing error may be responsible. CDR3: CASSRHRDRDLSEQFF. Here the CDR3 DNA reads TGTGCTAGCAGCAGACACCGGGACAGGGACCTTTCTGAGCAGTTCTTC. J is TRBJ2-1 and V is TRBV7-7; TRBD1 matches at 9 bases. This CDR3 has 16 residues. Germline V lookup: CDR1 SSHAT, CDR2 FNYEAQ (reference sequence).

V gene TRBV7-9 combines with J gene TRBJ2-1, with 7 bases that match TRBD2. The CDR3 has 17 amino acids. Trimming took 3 bases from V and 2 from J; bases not matched to a gene: 10. Germline CDR1 SEHNR, CDR2 FQNEAQ (reference sequence). In nucleotides, the CDR3 is TGTGCCAGCAGCTTCCAGCGGGATGGGGTCCCCTACAATGAGCAGTTCTTC. Protein product: CASSFQRDGVPYNEQFF.

The chain carries TRBV28 and TRBJ1-5; 10 bases fit TRBD1. Germline-derived CDR1 and CDR2 are MDHEN and SYDVKM. This CDR3 is built from 18 residues. V shed 5 bases and J 0 bases; nucleotides not matched to a gene: 10. The CDR3 DNA follows: TGTGCCAGCAGTGCCCGGACAGGGGGGGTGTATAGCAATCAGCCCCAGCATTTT. It is translated as CASSARTGGVYSNQPQHF. Full variable domain (missing parts from reference TRBV28 and TRBJ1-5): DVKVTQSSRYLVKRTGEKVFLECVQDMDHENMFWYRQDPGLGLRLIYFSYDVKMKEKGDIPEGYSVSREKKERFSLILESASTNQTSMYLCASSARTGGVYSNQPQHFGDGTRLSIL.

The chain employs TRBV11-2 and TRBJ2-7, with TRBD1 as a possible D gene (6 bases). CDR3 size: 16 residues. Germline lookup yields CDR1 SGHAT and CDR2 FQNNGV. With 4 bases removed from V and 1 base from J, the gap between germline ends came to 17 bases. CDR3 sequence: CASSSIIGTPSYEQYF. CDR3 in DNA: TGTGCCAGCAGCTCTATAATCGGGACACCTTCCTACGAGCAGTACTTC.

This sequence joins TRBV9 and TRBJ1-3, with D unresolved. There are 16 residues in the CDR3. CDR1 is SGDLS, CDR2 YYNGEE, per germline. Between the trimmed V and J ends, which lost 0 bases and 0 bases, there was a span of 10 bases. As DNA, the CDR3 is TGTGCCAGCAGCGTAGGAGGCAGTGACTCTGGAAACACCATATATTTT. As protein: CASSVGGSDSGNTIYF.

The chain employs TRBV28 and TRBJ1-2, with D possibly TRBD1 on 6 matching bases. This CDR3 comprises 15 residues. The germline V gene has CDR1 MDHEN and CDR2 SYDVKM. Trimming pared 3 bases from V and 4 bases from J, leaving 15 bases between. CDR3 DNA: TGTGCCAGCAGTTTTGACAGGTCCTCCCTCTATGGCTACACCTTC. Translated, it gives CASSFDRSSLYGYTF.